What follows are 9 T cell receptor beta chains derived from one specimen sequenced in a study of blood T cell repertoires in COVID-19. Some clones are missing from TCRdb's copy, which holds only in-frame ones; the method was immunoSEQ multiplex PCR. The sample lists around 120,000 clones, over 70% occurring once. Sequencing used peripheral blood. The receptor source for this set is a woman between 65 and 79 years old with acute or convalescent COVID-19.

The rearrangement joins TRBV3-1 (or the pseudogene TRBV3-2) to TRBJ1-2, with D perhaps matching TRBD1 (6 bases). The CDR3 runs 16 residues. Germline CDR1 is LGHDT and CDR2 is YNNKEL (reference sequence). V shed 1 base and J shed 8 bases, with 20 bases lying between them. The CDR3 region is CASSQAPTGLLKGYTF. CDR3 DNA: TGTGCCAGCAGCCAAGCCCCGACAGGCCTTCTAAAGGGCTACACCTTC.

This chain uses TRBV5-4 with TRBJ1-2; 8 positions match TRBD1. J gave up 4 bases and V 4 bases, and 3 bases lay outside the gene matches. The CDR3 has 13 residues. CDR1 is SGHNT, CDR2 YYREEE, per germline (reference sequence). This chain's CDR3 is CASSDGQGYGYTF. The CDR3 DNA sequence: TGTGCCAGCAGCGATGGACAGGGCTATGGCTACACCTTC.

The chain links TRBV11-2 to TRBJ2-3; 8 bases are shared with TRBD2. CDR3 length: 16 amino acids. The trim removed 2 bases at V and 6 bases at J, leaving 10 bases unmatched. Germline CDR1 is SGHAT and CDR2 is FQNNGV. CDR3 protein: CASSLRAGGARDTQYF. CDR3 coding DNA: TGTGCCAGCAGCTTAAGGGCGGGGGGTGCTAGGGATACGCAGTATTTT.

The DNA of the CDR3 is TGTGCCACTTCCGAGGGTCCAGAAAATCAGCCCCAGCATTTT. Amino acid sequence: CATSEGPENQPQHF. This chain links TRBV6-5 with TRBJ1-5; unclear D gene. This CDR3 has 14 residues. Germline V gene sequence: CDR1 MNHEY, CDR2 SVGAGI. Trimming left V 10 bases short and J 4 bases short, with 17 bases between.

The chain carries TRBV28 and TRBJ2-2, with 12 bases that match TRBD2. The germline V gene encodes CDR1 MDHEN and CDR2 SYDVKM. V was pared by 6 bases and J by 9 bases, with 8 bases of the junction left unmatched. The CDR3 has 15 amino acids. CDR3 sequence reads: CASSRTSGVSRELFF. The CDR3 DNA is TGTGCCAGCAGCAGGACTAGCGGGGTTAGCAGGGAGCTGTTTTTT.

This clone was found once. The chain couples TRBV7-2 to TRBJ2-1, with 10 bases identical to TRBD1. The J segment lost 8 bases and the V segment lost 5 bases, leaving 9 bases of the junction unmatched. The CDR3 sequence is 15 residues long. Per the germline V gene, CDR1 is SGHTA and CDR2 is FQGNSA. CDR3 sequence (DNA): TGTGCCAGCAGCATTTACGGGACAGGGGTAGATGAGCAGTTCTTC. It encodes CASSIYGTGVDEQFF.

This clone was recorded once. J is TRBJ2-5 and V is TRBV28; D gene unclear. This CDR3 contains 14 residues. Germline lookup yields CDR1 MDHEN and CDR2 SYDVKM. Trimming stripped 5 bases from V and 2 bases from J, with 12 bases between. The CDR3, as DNA: TGTGCCAGCAGTCCCGACTGGCATCAAGAGACCCAGTACTTC. It translates to CASSPDWHQETQYF. The full variable domain, rest sourced from reference TRBV28 and TRBJ2-5, is DVKVTQSSRYLVKRTGEKVFLECVQDMDHENMFWYRQDPGLGLRLIYFSYDVKMKEKGDIPEGYSVSREKKERFSLILESASTNQTSMYLCASSPDWHQETQYFGPGTRLLVL.

The table lists this clone with a count of one. The chain employs TRBV3-1 (or the pseudogene TRBV3-2) and TRBJ1-1; weak D call: TRBD1 (6 bases). Germline V gene sequence: CDR1 LGHDT, CDR2 YNNKEL (reference sequence). Trimming removed 4 bases from V and 4 bases from J, with 16 bases in between. This CDR3 has 15 residues. For the CDR3, the DNA is TGTGCCAGCAGCCGGTTCGGGGGGCGGGGCACTGAAGCTTTCTTT. Its translation: CASSRFGGRGTEAFF.

The chain employs TRBV7-6 and TRBJ2-1, with TRBD2 identical over 9 bases. Germline CDR1 reads SGHVS; CDR2 reads FNYEAQ. The junction had 2 bases not matched to a gene; V was cut back by 5 bases and J by 0 bases. The CDR3 totals 15 residues. The CDR3 sequence: CASSRAGGSYNEQFF. CDR3 sequence (DNA): TGTGCCAGCAGCCGAGCGGGGGGCTCCTACAATGAGCAGTTCTTC.